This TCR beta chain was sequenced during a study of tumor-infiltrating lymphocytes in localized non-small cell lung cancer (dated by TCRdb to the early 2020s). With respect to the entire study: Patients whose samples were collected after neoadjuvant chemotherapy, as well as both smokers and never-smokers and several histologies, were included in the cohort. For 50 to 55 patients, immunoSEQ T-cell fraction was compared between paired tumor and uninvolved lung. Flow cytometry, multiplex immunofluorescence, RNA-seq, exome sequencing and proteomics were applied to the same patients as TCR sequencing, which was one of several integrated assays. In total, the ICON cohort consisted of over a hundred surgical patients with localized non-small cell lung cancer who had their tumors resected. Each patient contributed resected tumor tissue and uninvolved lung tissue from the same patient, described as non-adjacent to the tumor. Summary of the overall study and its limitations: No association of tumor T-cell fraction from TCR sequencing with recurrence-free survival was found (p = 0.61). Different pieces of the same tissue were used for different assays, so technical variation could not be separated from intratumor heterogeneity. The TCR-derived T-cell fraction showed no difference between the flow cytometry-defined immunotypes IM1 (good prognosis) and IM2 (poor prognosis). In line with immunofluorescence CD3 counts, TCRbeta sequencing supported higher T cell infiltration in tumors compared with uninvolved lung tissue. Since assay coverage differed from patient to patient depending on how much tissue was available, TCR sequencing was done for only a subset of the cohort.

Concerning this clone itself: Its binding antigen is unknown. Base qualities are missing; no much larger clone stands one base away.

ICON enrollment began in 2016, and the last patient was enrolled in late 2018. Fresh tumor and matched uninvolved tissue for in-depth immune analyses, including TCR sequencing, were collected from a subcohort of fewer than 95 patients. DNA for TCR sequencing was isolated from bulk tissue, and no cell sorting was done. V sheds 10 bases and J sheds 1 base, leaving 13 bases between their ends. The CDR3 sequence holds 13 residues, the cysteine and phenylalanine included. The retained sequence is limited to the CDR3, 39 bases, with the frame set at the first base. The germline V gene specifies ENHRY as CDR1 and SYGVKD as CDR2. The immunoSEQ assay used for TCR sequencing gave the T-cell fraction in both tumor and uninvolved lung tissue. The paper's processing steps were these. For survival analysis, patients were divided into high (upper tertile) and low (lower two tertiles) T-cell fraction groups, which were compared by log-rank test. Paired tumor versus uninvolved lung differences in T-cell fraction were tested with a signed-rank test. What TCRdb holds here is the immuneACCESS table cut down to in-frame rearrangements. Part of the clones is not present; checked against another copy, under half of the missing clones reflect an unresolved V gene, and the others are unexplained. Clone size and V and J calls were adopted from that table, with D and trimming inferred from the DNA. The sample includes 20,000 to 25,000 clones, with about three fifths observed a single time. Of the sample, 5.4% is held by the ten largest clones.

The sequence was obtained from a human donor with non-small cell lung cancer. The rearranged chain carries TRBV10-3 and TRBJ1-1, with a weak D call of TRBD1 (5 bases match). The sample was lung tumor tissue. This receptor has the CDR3 CATQGFGNTEAFF. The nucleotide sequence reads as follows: TGTGCCACCCAGGGCTTTGGGAACACTGAAGCTTTCTTT.